Listed here is a single TCR beta chain. Antigen: not known. CDR1 and CDR2 (germline): SQVTM, ANQGSEA. Between the trimmed V and J ends, which lost 4 bases and 2 bases, there was a span of 12 bases. CDR3 size: 14 residues. Both 60 Vbeta primers and 13 Jbeta primers went into the PCR. Generated by immunoSEQ multiplex PCR, the TCRdb table keeps only in-frame clones and is missing some. The sample has about 88,000 clones. The data originate from a study of cytomegalovirus exposure and HLA in healthy donors. Study-level results: There were around 160 TCR beta chains listed as cytomegalovirus-associated. TCR association rates varied by HLA locus in a later analysis, with DRB1 highest and HLA-C lowest. Association with HLA alleles at 0.05 false discovery rate was found for roughly 17,000 TCR beta sequences in a later analysis. A later analysis linked a missense variant in DCLRE1C to the trimming of TCR beta V and J genes.

Sequenced input: PBMCs. The origin of this receptor is a girl aged 5 to 17 in good health and CMV-seropositive. The V and J genes are TRBV29-1 and TRBJ2-4; weak D call: TRBD2 (7 bases). CDR3 nucleotide sequence: TGCAGCGTTGGCGGGGGCACGACCAAAAACATTCAGTACTTC. The encoded protein is CSVGGGTTKNIQYF.